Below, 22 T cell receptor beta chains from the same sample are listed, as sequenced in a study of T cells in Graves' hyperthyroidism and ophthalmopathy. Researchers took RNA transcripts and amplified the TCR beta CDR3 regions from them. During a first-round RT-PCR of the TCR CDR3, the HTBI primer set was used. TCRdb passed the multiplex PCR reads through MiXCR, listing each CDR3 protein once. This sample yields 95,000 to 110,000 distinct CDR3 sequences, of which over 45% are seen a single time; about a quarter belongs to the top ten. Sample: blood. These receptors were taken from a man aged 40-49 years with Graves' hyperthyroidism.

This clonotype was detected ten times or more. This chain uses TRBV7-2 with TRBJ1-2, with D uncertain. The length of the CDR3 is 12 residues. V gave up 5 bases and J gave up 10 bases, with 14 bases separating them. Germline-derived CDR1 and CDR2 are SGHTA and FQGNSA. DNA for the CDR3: TGTGCCAGCAGCATCTCCGACGAAAACTACACCTTC. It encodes CASSISDENYTF. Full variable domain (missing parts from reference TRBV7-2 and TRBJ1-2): GAGVSQSPSNKVTEKGKDVELRCDPISGHTALYWYRQSLGQGLEFLIYFQGNSAPDKSGLPSDRFSAERTGGSVSTLTIQRTQQEDSAVYLCASSISDENYTFGSGTRLTVV.

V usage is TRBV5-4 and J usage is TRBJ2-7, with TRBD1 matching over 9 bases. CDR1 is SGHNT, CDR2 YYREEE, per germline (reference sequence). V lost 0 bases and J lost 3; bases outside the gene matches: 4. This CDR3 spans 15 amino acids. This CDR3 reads CASSLDGTGFYEQYF. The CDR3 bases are TGTGCCAGCAGCTTGGATGGGACAGGGTTCTACGAGCAGTACTTC.

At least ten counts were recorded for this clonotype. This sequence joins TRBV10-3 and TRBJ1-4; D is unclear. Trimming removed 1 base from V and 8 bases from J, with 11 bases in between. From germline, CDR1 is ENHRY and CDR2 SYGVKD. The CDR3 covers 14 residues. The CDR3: CAISEFGIGEKLFF. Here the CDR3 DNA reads TGTGCCATCAGTGAGTTTGGGATTGGCGAAAAACTGTTTTTT.

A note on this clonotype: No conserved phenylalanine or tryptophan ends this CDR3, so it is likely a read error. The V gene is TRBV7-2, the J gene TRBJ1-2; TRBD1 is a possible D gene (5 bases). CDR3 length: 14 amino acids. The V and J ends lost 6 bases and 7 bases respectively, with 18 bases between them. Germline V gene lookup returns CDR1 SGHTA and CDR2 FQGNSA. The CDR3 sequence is CASSPPQVGGGYTL. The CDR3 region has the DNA TGTGCCAGCAGTCCCCCTCAGGTCGGGGGTGGCTACACCCTC.

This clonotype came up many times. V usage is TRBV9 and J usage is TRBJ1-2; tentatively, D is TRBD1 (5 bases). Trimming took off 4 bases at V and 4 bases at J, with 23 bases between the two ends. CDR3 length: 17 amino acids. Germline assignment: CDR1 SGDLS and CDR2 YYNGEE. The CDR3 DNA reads TGTGCCAGCAGCCCAGCCTCAGGACACCGGGGGGGCTATGGCTACACCTTC. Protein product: CASSPASGHRGGYGYTF.

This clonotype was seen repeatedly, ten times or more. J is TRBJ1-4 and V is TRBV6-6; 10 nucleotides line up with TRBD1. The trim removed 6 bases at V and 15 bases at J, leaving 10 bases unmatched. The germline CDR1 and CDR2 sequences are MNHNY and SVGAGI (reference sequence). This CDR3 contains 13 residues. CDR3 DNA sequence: TGTGCCAGCAGCCTCCCCCCGGGACAGGGGTTGTTTTTT. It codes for CASSLPPGQGLFF.

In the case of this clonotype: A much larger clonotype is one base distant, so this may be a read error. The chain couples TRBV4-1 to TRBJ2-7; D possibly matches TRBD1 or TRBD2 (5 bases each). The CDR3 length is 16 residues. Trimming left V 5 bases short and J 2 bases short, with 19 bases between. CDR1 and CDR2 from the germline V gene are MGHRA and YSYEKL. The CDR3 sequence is CASSTPGGCTPYEQYF. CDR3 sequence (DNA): TGCGCCAGCAGCACTCCTGGGGGTTGTACCCCCTACGAGCAGTACTTC.

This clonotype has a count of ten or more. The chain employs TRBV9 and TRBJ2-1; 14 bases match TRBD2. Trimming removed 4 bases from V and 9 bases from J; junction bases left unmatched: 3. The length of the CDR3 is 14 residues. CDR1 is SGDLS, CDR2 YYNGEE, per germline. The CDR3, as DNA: TGTGCCAGCAGCTTCGGACTAGCGGGGGGTGAGCAGTTCTTC. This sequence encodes CASSFGLAGGEQFF.

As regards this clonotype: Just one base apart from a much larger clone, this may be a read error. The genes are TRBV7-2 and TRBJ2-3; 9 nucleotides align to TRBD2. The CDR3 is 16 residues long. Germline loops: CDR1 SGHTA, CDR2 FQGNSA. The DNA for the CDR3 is TGCGCCAGCAGCCAAGAGGTAGCGGGAGCCACAGATACGCAGGATTTT. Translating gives CASSQEVAGATDTQDF.

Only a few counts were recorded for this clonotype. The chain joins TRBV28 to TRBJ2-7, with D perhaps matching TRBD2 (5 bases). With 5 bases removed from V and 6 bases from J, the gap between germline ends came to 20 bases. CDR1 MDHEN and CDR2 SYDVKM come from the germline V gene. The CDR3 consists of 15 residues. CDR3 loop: CASSPTGMAFTEQYF. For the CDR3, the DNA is TGTGCCAGCAGTCCAACCGGGATGGCATTTACCGAGCAGTACTTC.

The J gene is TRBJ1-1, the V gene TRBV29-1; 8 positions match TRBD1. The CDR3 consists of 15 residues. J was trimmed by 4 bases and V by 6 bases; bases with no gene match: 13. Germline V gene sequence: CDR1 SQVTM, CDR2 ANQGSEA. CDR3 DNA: TGCAGCGTCTGGACAGGGACGGTGGCGGGCACTGAAGCTTTCTTT. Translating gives CSVWTGTVAGTEAFF.

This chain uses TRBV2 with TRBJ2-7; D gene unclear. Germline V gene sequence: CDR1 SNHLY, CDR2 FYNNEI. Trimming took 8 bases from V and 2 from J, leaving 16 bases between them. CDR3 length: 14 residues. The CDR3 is CASVHDPGPYEQYF. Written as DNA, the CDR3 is TGTGCCAGCGTCCACGACCCGGGCCCCTACGAGCAGTACTTC.

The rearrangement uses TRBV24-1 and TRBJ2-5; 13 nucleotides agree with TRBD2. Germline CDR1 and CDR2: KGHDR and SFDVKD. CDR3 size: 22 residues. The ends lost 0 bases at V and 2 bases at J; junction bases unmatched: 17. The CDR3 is CATSDLCPWGTSGASVQETQYF. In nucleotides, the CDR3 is TGTGCCACCAGTGATTTGTGTCCTTGGGGGACTAGCGGGGCCTCCGTTCAAGAGACCCAGTACTTC.

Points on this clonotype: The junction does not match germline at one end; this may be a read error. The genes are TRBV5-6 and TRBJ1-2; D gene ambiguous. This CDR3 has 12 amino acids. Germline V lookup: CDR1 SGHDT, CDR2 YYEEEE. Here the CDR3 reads CAGSFSSYGYTF. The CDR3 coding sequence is TGTGCCGGCAGCTTCTCCAGCTACGGCTACACCTTC.

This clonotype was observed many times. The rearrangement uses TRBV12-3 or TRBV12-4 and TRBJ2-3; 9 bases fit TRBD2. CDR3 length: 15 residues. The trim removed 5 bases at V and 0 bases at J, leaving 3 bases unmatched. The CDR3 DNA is TGTGCCAGCAGTGCGGGGGGGGTAAGCACAGATACGCAGTATTTT. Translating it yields CASSAGGVSTDTQYF.

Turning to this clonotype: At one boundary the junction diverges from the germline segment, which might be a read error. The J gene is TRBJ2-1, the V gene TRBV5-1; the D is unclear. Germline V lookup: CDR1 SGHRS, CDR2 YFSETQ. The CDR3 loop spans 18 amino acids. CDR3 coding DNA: TGCGCCAGCAGCCAAGATTCTCTTGCGGTGAGCTCCTACTATGAGCAGTTCTTC. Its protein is CASSQDSLAVSSYYEQFF.

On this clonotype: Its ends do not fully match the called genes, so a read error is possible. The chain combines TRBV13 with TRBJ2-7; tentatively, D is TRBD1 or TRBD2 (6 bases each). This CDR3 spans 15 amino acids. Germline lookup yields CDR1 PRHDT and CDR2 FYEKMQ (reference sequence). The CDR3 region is CASSSGQGMDYGQYF. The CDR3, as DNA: TGTGCCAGCAGCTCGGGGCAGGGGATGGACTACGGGCAGTACTTC.

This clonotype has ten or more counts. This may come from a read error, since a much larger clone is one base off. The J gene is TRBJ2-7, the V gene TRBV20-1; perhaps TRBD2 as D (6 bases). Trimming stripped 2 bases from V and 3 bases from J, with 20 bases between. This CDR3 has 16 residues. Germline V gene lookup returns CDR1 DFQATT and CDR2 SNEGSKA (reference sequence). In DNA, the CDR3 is TGCAGTGCTAGACCTCTAGCGAGACACACGGTCTACGAGCAGTACTTC. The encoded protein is CSARPLARHTVYEQYF.

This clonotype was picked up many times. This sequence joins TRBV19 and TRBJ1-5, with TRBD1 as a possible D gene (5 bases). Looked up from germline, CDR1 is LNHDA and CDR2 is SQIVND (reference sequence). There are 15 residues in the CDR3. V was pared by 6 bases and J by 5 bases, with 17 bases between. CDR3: CASSLGPGRDQPQHF. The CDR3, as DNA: TGTGCCAGTAGCCTGGGACCGGGTAGGGATCAGCCCCAGCATTTT.

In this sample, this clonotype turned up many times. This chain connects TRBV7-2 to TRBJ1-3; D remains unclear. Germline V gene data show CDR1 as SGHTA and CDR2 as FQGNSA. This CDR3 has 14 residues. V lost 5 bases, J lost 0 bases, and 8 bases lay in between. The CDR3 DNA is TGTGCCAGCAGCCTAGGGCTCTCTGGAAACACCATATATTTT. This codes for CASSLGLSGNTIYF.

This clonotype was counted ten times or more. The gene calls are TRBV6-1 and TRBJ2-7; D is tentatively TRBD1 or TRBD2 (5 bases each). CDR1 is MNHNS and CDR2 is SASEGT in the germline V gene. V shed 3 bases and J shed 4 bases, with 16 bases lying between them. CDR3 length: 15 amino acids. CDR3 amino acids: CASSDRLQGPYEQYF. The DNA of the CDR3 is TGTGCCAGCAGTGACCGGCTGCAGGGACCATACGAGCAGTACTTC.

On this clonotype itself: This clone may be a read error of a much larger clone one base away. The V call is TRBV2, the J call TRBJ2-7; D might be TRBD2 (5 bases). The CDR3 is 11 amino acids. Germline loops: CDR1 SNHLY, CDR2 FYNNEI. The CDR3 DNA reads TGTGCCAGCAGGAGGGTCTACAAGCAGTACTTC. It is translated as CASRRVYKQYF.